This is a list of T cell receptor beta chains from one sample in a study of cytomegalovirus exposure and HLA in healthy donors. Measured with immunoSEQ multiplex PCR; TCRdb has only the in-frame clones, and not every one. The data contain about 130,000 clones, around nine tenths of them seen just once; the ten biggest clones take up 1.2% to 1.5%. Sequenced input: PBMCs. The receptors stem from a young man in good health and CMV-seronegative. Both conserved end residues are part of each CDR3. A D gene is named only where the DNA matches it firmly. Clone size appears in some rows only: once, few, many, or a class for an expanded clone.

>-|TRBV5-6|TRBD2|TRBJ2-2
TGTGCCAGCAGCCCCGGACTAGCGGGAGTTGCCGGGGAGCTGTTTTTT
CASSPGLAGVAGELFF
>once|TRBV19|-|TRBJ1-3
TGTGCCAGTAGTATAGACCGACAGGTCGGAAACACCATATATTTT
CASSIDRQVGNTIYF
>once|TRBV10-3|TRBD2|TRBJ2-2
TGTGCCATCAGGCCTGGACTAGCGGGAGGTCTAAGCGGGGAGCTGTTTTTT
CAIRPGLAGGLSGELFF
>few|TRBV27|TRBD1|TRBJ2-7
TGTGCCAGCAGTTTATCTTCGGGACAGGCGTACGAGCAGTACTTC
CASSLSSGQAYEQYF
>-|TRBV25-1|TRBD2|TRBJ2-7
TGTGCCAGCAGTGGCCCAGCGGGAATTACCTACGAGCAGTACTTC
CASSGPAGITYEQYF
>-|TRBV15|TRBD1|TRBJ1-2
TGTGCCACCAGCAGAGCCGGGACAGGGACTAACTATGGCTACACCTTC
CATSRAGTGTNYGYTF
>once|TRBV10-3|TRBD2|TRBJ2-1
TGTGCCAGAACAATCTACACTAGCGGGAGGTCGCAGTTCTTC
CARTIYTSGRSQFF
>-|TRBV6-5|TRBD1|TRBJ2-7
TGTGCCAGCAGAGAGACAGGGGTGGGCTCCTACGAGCAGTACTTC
CASRETGVGSYEQYF
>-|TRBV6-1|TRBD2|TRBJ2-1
TGTGCCAGCAGTGAAGGGGGACTAGGAGGTTATGAGCAGTTCTTC
CASSEGGLGGYEQFF
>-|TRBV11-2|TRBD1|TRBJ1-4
TGTGCCAGCAGCCCTTACAGGGGCCCTAATGAAAAACTGTTTTTT
CASSPYRGPNEKLFF
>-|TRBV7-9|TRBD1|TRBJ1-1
TGTGCCAGCAGCTTGGGACAGGGGCTGGACACTGAAGCTTTCTTT
CASSLGQGLDTEAFF
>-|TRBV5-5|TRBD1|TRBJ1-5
TGTGCCAGCAGTGCTGAACAGGGGGTCCGCCAGCCCCAGCATTTT
CASSAEQGVRQPQHF
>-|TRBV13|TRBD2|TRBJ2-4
TGTGCCAGCAGCATGGGACTAGAGGACATTCAGTACTTC
CASSMGLEDIQYF
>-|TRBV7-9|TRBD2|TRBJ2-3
TGTGCCATCCCCCCGGGGGGAGTCAAATTTTCTAGCACAGATACGCAGTATTTT
CAIPPGGVKFSSTDTQYF
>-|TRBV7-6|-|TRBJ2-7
TGTGCCAGCAGCGAGGGTGGGGCCTACGAGCAGTACTTC
CASSEGGAYEQYF
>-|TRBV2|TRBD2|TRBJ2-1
TGTGCCAGCAGGAAGGGGCTAGCGGGAGAATTCAATGAGCAGTTCTTC
CASRKGLAGEFNEQFF
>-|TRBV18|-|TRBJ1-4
TGTGCCAGCTTTCCGGGACTTAATGAAAAACTGTTTTTT
CASFPGLNEKLFF
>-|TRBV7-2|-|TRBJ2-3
TGTGCCAGCAGCTCCTTCGCGGGCCCTAGGAATACGCAGTATTTT
CASSSFAGPRNTQYF
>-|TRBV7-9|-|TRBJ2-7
TGTGCCAGCAGCCGAGCAACTTACGAGCAGTACTTC
CASSRATYEQYF
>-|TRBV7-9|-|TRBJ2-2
TGTGCCAGCAGCTTAGTCCAGAACACCGGGGAGCTGTTTTTT
CASSLVQNTGELFF
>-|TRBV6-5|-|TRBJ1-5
TGTGCCAGCAGCGTCCGGGGGTGGCAACAGCCCCAGCATTTT
CASSVRGWQQPQHF
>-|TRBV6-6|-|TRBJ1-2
TGTGCCAGCAGTTACTCGGGAGGGATGGATGGCTACACCTTC
CASSYSGGMDGYTF
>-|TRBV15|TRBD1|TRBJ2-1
TGTGCCACCAGCAGATCACAGGGGGCATGGGATGAGCAGTTCTTC
CATSRSQGAWDEQFF
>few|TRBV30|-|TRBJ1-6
TGTGCCTGGAGCACCGGAGGAGGGCCCCTCCACTTT
CAWSTGGGPLHF
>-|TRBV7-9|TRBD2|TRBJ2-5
TGTGCCAGCAGGGAGGGTATCGCTAGCGGGACCCAAGAGACCCAGTACTTC
CASREGIASGTQETQYF
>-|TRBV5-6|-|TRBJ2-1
TGTGCCAGCAGCTTGGGTGGCAGGGGCATCGGCGAGCAGTTCTTC
CASSLGGRGIGEQFF
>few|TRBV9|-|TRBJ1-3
TGTGCCAGCAGCCCCCCACAGGGATCTGGAAACACCATATATTTT
CASSPPQGSGNTIYF
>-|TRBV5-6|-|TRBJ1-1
TGTGCCAGCAGCTTGGTGAGGGGGACTGAAGCTTTCTTT
CASSLVRGTEAFF
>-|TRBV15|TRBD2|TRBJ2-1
TGTGCCACCAGCAGAGGGCAAGGACTAGCGGGGAACAATGAGCAGTTCTTC
CATSRGQGLAGNNEQFF
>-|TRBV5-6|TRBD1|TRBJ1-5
TGTGCCAGCAGCTCGTGGGGGACAGGGCTCGACCAGCCCCAGCATTTT
CASSSWGTGLDQPQHF
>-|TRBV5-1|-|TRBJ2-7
TGCGCCAGCAGCTTTAACACAGACTCCTACGAGCAGTACTTC
CASSFNTDSYEQYF
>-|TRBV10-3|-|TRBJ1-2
TGTGCCATCAGTTTAGACAGTTATGGCTACACCTTC
CAISLDSYGYTF
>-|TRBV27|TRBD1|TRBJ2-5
TGTGCCAGCAGGCCTATTTACGGACAGGGAAGAGAGACCCAGTACTTC
CASRPIYGQGRETQYF
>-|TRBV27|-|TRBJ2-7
TGTGCCAGCAGTTTAGGACATGGAAGGGACTCCAGCTACGAGCAGTACTTC
CASSLGHGRDSSYEQYF
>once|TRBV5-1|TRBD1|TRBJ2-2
TGCGCCAGCAGCCCCGACAGGGTACGCACCGGGGAGCTGTTTTTT
CASSPDRVRTGELFF
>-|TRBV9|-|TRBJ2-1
TGTGCCAGCAGCGTAGACCGTGGGCCGATAAATGAGCAGTTCTTC
CASSVDRGPINEQFF
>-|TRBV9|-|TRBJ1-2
TGTGCCAGCAGCCCCAGGGGAAAGGACTATGGCTACACCTTC
CASSPRGKDYGYTF
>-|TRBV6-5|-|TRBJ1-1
TGTGCCAGCATGTTAGACGGGGGGGCTTTAGCTTTCTTT
CASMLDGGALAFF
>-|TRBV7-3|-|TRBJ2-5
TGTGCCAGCAGCTTCCAGACAGGCCACCAAGAGACCCAGTACTTC
CASSFQTGHQETQYF
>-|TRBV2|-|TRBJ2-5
TGTGCCAGCAGCGCTAGTGGGGAGACCCAGTACTTC
CASSASGETQYF
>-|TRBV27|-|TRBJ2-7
TGTGCCAGCAGTCCCACACCTTACACCTACGAGCAGTACTTC
CASSPTPYTYEQYF
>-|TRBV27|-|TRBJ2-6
TGTGCCAGCAGTCTCTCTGGGGCCAACGTCCTGACTTTC
CASSLSGANVLTF
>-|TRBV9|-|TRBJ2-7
TGTGCCAGCAGCGTAGGACTGAGCGGGTACGAGCAGTACTTC
CASSVGLSGYEQYF
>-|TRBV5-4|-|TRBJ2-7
TGTGCCAGCAGCCGGGGTTCGGACGAGCAGTACTTC
CASSRGSDEQYF
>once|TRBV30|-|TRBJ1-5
TGTGCCTGGAGTGAATCGGGATCTAGCAATCAGCCCCAGCATTTT
CAWSESGSSNQPQHF